This TCR beta chain was retrieved from a study of T cell changes during pregnancy in multiple sclerosis. V lost 4 bases to trimming and J lost 4 bases, with 17 bases between them. Germline V gene sequence: CDR1 LNHNV, CDR2 YYDKDF (reference sequence). The length of the CDR3 is 16 residues. The assay was immunoSEQ multiplex PCR, and TCRdb's table has in-frame clones only and misses some. In the table there are about 40,000 clones, roughly 93% of which are singletons. The TCR originated in a female donor with multiple sclerosis, enrolled in a pregnancy study. The sample here was CD4+ T cells from peripheral blood mononuclear cells, taken before pregnancy. The J gene is TRBJ1-5, the V gene TRBV15; the D gene is possibly TRBD1 (6 bases). The CDR3 here is CATSIQGWGWNQPQHF. In nucleotides, the CDR3 is TGTGCCACCAGCATTCAGGGGTGGGGATGGAATCAGCCCCAGCATTTT. Full variable domain (outside the CDR3, taken from reference TRBV15 and TRBJ1-5): DAMVIQNPRYQVTQFGKPVTLSCSQTLNHNVMYWYQQKSSQAPKLLFHYYDKDFNNEADTPDNFQSRRPNTSFCFLDIRSPGLGDTAMYLCATSIQGWGWNQPQHFGDGTRLSIL.